The 27 T cell receptor beta chains reported below all come from one sample, sequenced in a study of blood T cell repertoires in COVID-19. The assay was immunoSEQ multiplex PCR, and TCRdb's table has in-frame clones only and misses some. Among tens of thousands of clones listed, over 80% were seen once. The sample taken for sequencing was peripheral blood. These receptors were taken from a man between 60 and 70 years old with active or convalescent COVID-19.

This chain uses TRBV7-9 with TRBJ1-1; 10 nucleotides match TRBD1. Germline V lookup: CDR1 SEHNR, CDR2 FQNEAQ (reference sequence). J lost 3 bases, V lost 2 bases, and 6 bases had no gene match. The CDR3 loop spans 16 amino acids. CDR3 DNA sequence: TGTGCCAGCAGCTTAAGCGGGACAGGGGCGTACACTGAAGCTTTCTTT. The encoded protein is CASSLSGTGAYTEAFF.

A few counts support this clone. This chain links TRBV3-1 (or the pseudogene TRBV3-2) with TRBJ1-6; 9 bases match TRBD1. V dropped 4 bases and J dropped 9; count of bases not matched to a gene: 7. Germline CDR1 reads LGHDT; CDR2 reads YNNKEL (reference sequence). This CDR3 is built from 15 residues. CDR3 nucleotides: TGTGCCAGCAGCCCCGGGACAGGGTCGGCTTCACCCCTCCACTTT. This gives the protein CASSPGTGSASPLHF.

The chain employs TRBV5-4 and TRBJ2-3; D is ambiguous. V dropped 0 bases and J dropped 5 bases, with 4 bases sitting between them. CDR3 length equals 12 residues. Germline-derived CDR1 and CDR2 are SGHNT and YYREEE (reference sequence). CDR3 amino acids: CASSLEQDTQYF. Written as DNA, the CDR3 is TGTGCCAGCAGCTTGGAGCAAGATACGCAGTATTTT.

The V and J genes are TRBV5-8 and TRBJ2-6; D call uncertain. Between the trimmed V and J ends, which lost 1 base and 2 bases, there was a span of 7 bases. Per the germline V gene, CDR1 is SGHTS and CDR2 is YDEGEE. This CDR3 contains 15 residues. The CDR3 coding sequence is TGTGCCAGCAGCTTGCACTCCGCTGGGGCCAACGTCCTGACTTTC. Translation: CASSLHSAGANVLTF.

The CDR3 nucleotides are TGTGCCAGCAGCCCCTGGGGAGGGGCCACAGAGACCCAGTACTTC. Translated, it gives CASSPWGGATETQYF. This chain uses TRBV11-2 with TRBJ2-5, with 7 bases that match TRBD2. The CDR3 length is 15 residues. Germline lookup yields CDR1 SGHAT and CDR2 FQNNGV. Losses at the gene ends were 5 bases for V and 4 bases for J; bases not matched to a gene: 10.

V usage is TRBV6-5 and J usage is TRBJ1-6; a weak D match, TRBD1 (6 bases). The V and J ends lost 5 bases and 8 bases respectively, with 16 bases between them. There are 15 residues in the CDR3. From germline, CDR1 is MNHEY and CDR2 SVGAGI. The chain's CDR3 is CASSLEKQGDSPLHF. CDR3 in DNA: TGTGCCAGCAGTCTCGAGAAACAGGGTGATTCACCCCTCCACTTT.

CDR3 in amino acids: CASSPGTGSTEAFF. The CDR3 nucleotides are TGTGCCAGCTCACCCGGGACAGGGAGCACTGAAGCTTTCTTT. The gene calls are TRBV18 and TRBJ1-1; 9 bases map to TRBD1. Germline lookup yields CDR1 KGHSH and CDR2 LQKENI. This CDR3 comprises 14 residues. J was trimmed by 4 bases and V by 3 bases; bases with no gene match: 3.

A few counts support this clone. V gene TRBV5-4 combines with J gene TRBJ2-7; TRBD1 matches at 8 bases. V lost 1 base to trimming and J lost 2 bases; unmatched junction nucleotides: 2. The CDR3 extends over 14 amino acids. Per the germline V gene, CDR1 is SGHNT and CDR2 is YYREEE (reference sequence). The CDR3 sequence: CASSLSGGPYEQYF. The CDR3 DNA sequence: TGTGCCAGCAGCTTGTCAGGGGGCCCCTACGAGCAGTACTTC.

This clone is a singleton in its sample. J is TRBJ2-2 and V is TRBV5-1; perhaps TRBD1 as D (5 bases). Per germline, CDR1 SGHRS and CDR2 YFSETQ. The CDR3 length is 14 residues. The V gene lost 5 bases and the J gene lost 3 bases, with 11 bases spanning the gap. The CDR3 spells CASRGPAHTGELFF. The CDR3 bases are TGCGCCAGCAGGGGGCCTGCACACACCGGGGAGCTGTTTTTT.

The chain has TRBV20-1 and TRBJ1-1, with 11 bases identical to TRBD1. This CDR3 region has 14 residues. Per the germline V gene, CDR1 is DFQATT and CDR2 is SNEGSKA (reference sequence). After removal of 5 bases from V and 8 bases from J, the junction contained 10 bases not matched to a gene. CDR3 nucleotide sequence: TGCAGTGCTCGTGAGGGACAGGGGGATAAAGAAGCTTTCTTT. This gives the protein CSAREGQGDKEAFF.

The rearrangement links TRBV7-2 to TRBJ2-5; 8 positions match TRBD2. Trimming removed 3 bases from V and 5 bases from J; junction bases left unmatched: 14. The CDR3 covers 17 residues. CDR1 is SGHTA and CDR2 is FQGNSA in the germline V gene. CDR3 bases: TGTGCCAGCAGCTTGGGGGTAGCGGGGTCCTCCGGGGAGACCCAGTACTTC. Amino acids: CASSLGVAGSSGETQYF.

This clone was seen a few times. The genes are TRBV3-1 (or the pseudogene TRBV3-2) and TRBJ2-3; D uncertain. V was shortened by 4 bases and J by 2 bases, with 13 bases between the two germline ends. CDR3 length: 15 residues. Germline V lookup: CDR1 LGHDT, CDR2 YNNKEL (reference sequence). CDR3 residues: CASSPPTEPTDTQYF. Here the CDR3 DNA reads TGTGCCAGCAGCCCCCCCACAGAGCCCACAGATACGCAGTATTTT.

This clone was picked up a small number of times. The rearrangement links TRBV29-1 to TRBJ1-2; no definite D call. Germline CDR1 is SQVTM and CDR2 is ANQGSEA. This CDR3 has 12 amino acids. Trimming stripped 4 bases from V and 4 bases from J, with 10 bases between. CDR3 protein: CSVVVAVYGYTF. The CDR3 DNA reads as TGCAGCGTTGTGGTGGCAGTCTATGGCTACACCTTC.

The genes are TRBV14 and TRBJ1-1; 10 bases map to TRBD1. CDR3 length: 17 amino acids. Germline V CDR1 and CDR2: SGHDN, FVKESK. The V gene end was trimmed by 1 base and the J gene end by 0 bases; junction bases not matched to a gene: 5. CDR3 bases: TGTGCCAGCAGCCAAGGGACAGGGGGTAGGATGAACACTGAAGCTTTCTTT. Residues: CASSQGTGGRMNTEAFF.

This clone has a handful of counts. The V and J genes are TRBV6-6 and TRBJ1-1; 8 bases line up with TRBD1. The CDR3 length is 15 residues. CDR1 is MNHNY, CDR2 SVGAGI, per germline (reference sequence). Trimming took 5 bases from V and 1 from J; bases not matched to a gene: 6. The CDR3 DNA reads as TGTGCCAGCAGTCCCCAGGGGGCGCAGAACACTGAAGCTTTCTTT. Its translation: CASSPQGAQNTEAFF.

J is TRBJ2-4 and V is TRBV27; 7 bases match TRBD2. Germline CDR1 reads MNHEY; CDR2 reads SMNVEV (reference sequence). J lost 9 bases, V lost 8 bases, and 13 bases had no gene match. This CDR3 has 14 amino acids. CDR3 coding DNA: TGTGCCAGCCGAACCAAACGGGGGGTAGGCATTCAGTACTTC. Translation gives CASRTKRGVGIQYF.

This clone was seen a few times. The rearrangement joins TRBV6-5 to TRBJ2-2; TRBD1 is a possible D gene (6 bases). Looked up from germline, CDR1 is MNHEY and CDR2 is SVGAGI. The CDR3 is 16 residues long. Trimming left V 0 bases short and J 1 base short, with 9 bases between. The CDR3 DNA sequence: TGTGCCAGCAGTTACTCGACAGGCGTGAACACCGGGGAGCTGTTTTTT. Translation gives CASSYSTGVNTGELFF.

The rearrangement uses TRBV3-1 (or the pseudogene TRBV3-2) and TRBJ2-7; TRBD1 matches 8 bases. This CDR3 region has 15 residues. J lost 6 bases, V lost 4 bases, and 11 bases had no gene match. Germline V CDR1 and CDR2: LGHDT, YNNKEL (reference sequence). The CDR3 region has the DNA TGTGCCAGCAGCCTGTGGACAGGGCCCTCATGCGAGCAGTACTTC. Protein: CASSLWTGPSCEQYF.

This clone was seen a few times. CDR3 DNA sequence: TGTGCCAGCAGTCTCAGGACAGGGGGAAGGAGTGGCTACACCTTC. The encoded protein is CASSLRTGGRSGYTF. The genes are TRBV6-5 and TRBJ1-2, with TRBD1 matching over 10 bases. CDR1 and CDR2 from the germline V gene are MNHEY and SVGAGI. V shed 5 bases and J 7 bases; nucleotides not matched to a gene: 10. The CDR3 extends over 15 amino acids.

J is TRBJ2-5 and V is TRBV10-2; 9 bases line up with TRBD1. Germline loops: CDR1 WSHSY, CDR2 SAAADI. J lost 4 bases, V lost 5 bases, and 5 bases had no gene match. The CDR3 runs 14 residues. Here the CDR3 reads CASSRDREGETQYF. The DNA for the CDR3 is TGCGCCAGCAGTCGGGACAGGGAGGGAGAGACCCAGTACTTC.

V is TRBV18 and J is TRBJ1-1; TRBD1 might be the D (5 bases). The V gene's germline CDR1 is KGHSH and CDR2 LQKENI. There are 15 residues in the CDR3. V shed 2 bases and J shed 1 base, with 11 bases lying between them. CDR3 nucleotides: TGTGCCAGCTCACCAGGGGCGATCGGGAACACTGAAGCTTTCTTT. Translating it yields CASSPGAIGNTEAFF.

This chain links TRBV25-1 with TRBJ1-2; no firm D call. CDR1 is MGHDK and CDR2 is SYGVNS in the germline V gene. The CDR3 length is 12 residues. V was shortened by 1 base and J by 4 bases, with 4 bases between the two germline ends. CDR3 nucleotides: TGTGCCAGCAGTGAATCCATCTATGGCTACACCTTC. The encoded protein is CASSESIYGYTF.

The rearrangement links TRBV7-8 to TRBJ1-1, with 11 nucleotides matching TRBD1. The length of the CDR3 is 12 residues. Germline V lookup: CDR1 SGHVS, CDR2 FQNEAQ. J was trimmed by 10 bases and V by 5 bases; bases with no gene match: 3. The CDR3 spells CASSLDRGPAFF. For the CDR3, the DNA is TGTGCCAGCAGCCTGGACAGGGGGCCAGCTTTCTTT.

The chain joins TRBV4-3 to TRBJ1-3, with D unclear. The CDR3 length is 15 residues. V lost 1 base and J lost 0, with 7 bases in between. Germline CDR1 reads LGHNA; CDR2 reads YSLEER. The DNA of the CDR3 is TGCGCCAGCAGCCAAGTGGCCACCTCTGGAAACACCATATATTTT. Translation: CASSQVATSGNTIYF.

The chain links TRBV7-2 to TRBJ2-3; D ambiguous. The germline CDR1 and CDR2 sequences are SGHTA and FQGNSA. The CDR3 is 14 residues long. V was trimmed by 5 bases and J by 4 bases, leaving 13 bases between them. The CDR3: CASSVFNRADTQYF. The CDR3 DNA reads as TGTGCCAGCAGCGTCTTTAACCGGGCAGATACGCAGTATTTT.

The chain uses TRBV4-2 and TRBJ2-7; a possible D gene is TRBD2 (6 bases). The V and J ends lost 2 bases and 5 bases respectively, with 16 bases between them. Per germline, CDR1 LGHNA and CDR2 YNFKEQ. The CDR3 extends over 15 amino acids. The CDR3 sequence is CASSQLSAGKDEQYF. DNA for the CDR3: TGTGCCAGCAGCCAACTGTCCGCGGGGAAGGACGAGCAGTACTTC.

V is TRBV29-1 and J is TRBJ1-4; D perhaps matches TRBD1 (6 bases). The CDR3 covers 16 residues. From germline, CDR1 is SQVTM and CDR2 ANQGSEA. Trimming cost V 4 bases and J 0 bases, with 15 bases left between them. CDR3 bases: TGCAGCGTTGGGTCGTTCAGGGGATCAACTAATGAAAAACTGTTTTTT. The encoded protein is CSVGSFRGSTNEKLFF.